The source of this T cell receptor beta chain is a study of OX40 agonist ivuxolimab in advanced cancers. The wider study: With a range of roughly 23 to 79, age averaged approximately 64 years, and 70% to 85% were male.

TCRdb's table, derived via immunoSEQ multiplex PCR, lists solely in-frame clones and lacks some. The sample has approximately 10,000 clones; under 80% are singletons. The sequence derives from an adult with an advanced solid tumor such as melanoma, head and neck, liver or kidney cancer. Sample: CD4+ or CD8+ T cells sorted from blood, taken in a trial of the OX40 agonist ivuxolimab.

The DNA of the CDR3 is TGTGCCAGCGGACTAGACTCCTACGAGCAGTACTTC. Translation gives CASGLDSYEQYF. The J gene is TRBJ2-7, the V gene TRBV7-8, with 7 bases aligning to TRBD2. The germline CDR1 and CDR2 sequences are SGHVS and FQNEAQ. The CDR3 covers 12 residues. J was trimmed by 0 bases and V by 8 bases; bases with no gene match: 1.